The following is a TCR beta chain sequence with its context. Its binding antigen is unknown. It has no much larger one-base neighbor in the sample; base qualities were not kept. The CDR3 regions of human TCRbeta chains were analyzed by immunosequencing. The authors processed their data as follows. TCRs in the repertoires were compared against a reference library of SARS-CoV-2-specific TCRs that had been generated with the MIRA antigen-specificity platform. Breadth meant the fraction of unique TCRs that were SARS-CoV-2-associated, whereas depth meant the fraction of total T cells that were SARS-CoV-2-associated. Using the MIRA data, each spike-specific TCR was assigned both to the spike region to which the TCR was reactive and to a CD4 or CD8 class. Log10-transformed breadth and depth values were compared by one-way ANOVA with Sidak's multiple comparisons tests. The clones in this table, taken by TCRdb from immuneACCESS, are in-frame only. Not every clone is retained; where verified, under half of the shortfall comes from an unresolved V gene, and the cause of the rest is unknown. V and J calls and clone size come straight from that table; D and trimming were deduced from the DNA. This sample is represented by nearly 110,000 clones; roughly nine tenths of them were singletons. The ten largest clones take up 6.5% to 8% of the sample.

V sheds 6 bases and J sheds 3 bases, leaving 21 bases between their ends. From the cysteine up to the phenylalanine, the CDR3 has a length of 16 residues. Of all the DNA, just the CDR3 is kept, 48 bases in frame from base 1. Reading the germline V gene gives CDR1 MDHEN and CDR2 SYDVKM. The time point tag for this specimen amounts to: baseline before first vaccination. Vaccinee samples were obtained from the UK trials COV001 and COV002, which included a single-blind randomized controlled phase 2/3 trial of AZD1222 (ChAdOx1 nCoV-19) in healthy adults. For TCRbeta chain sequencing, PBMC samples from trial participants were taken at day 0 and at day 28 after the second dose. This sample is drawn from a study of T cell responses to AZD1222 COVID-19 vaccine (dated by TCRdb to about 2021). Some background on the complete study: AZD1222 recipients whose second dose came at about 4 weeks and those whose second dose came at about 12 weeks were combined into one group, since spike-specific TCR depth and breadth did not differ between the two schedules. Trial participants were enrolled by age into 18-55, 56-69 and 70-plus year subgroups, with approximately 150, 30 and 60 TCR-sequenced participants respectively. TCR sequencing covered over 230 trial participants: about 210 given two doses of AZD1222 and 26 given two doses of MenACWY control vaccine. Study-wide findings and limitations: Spike-specific TCR breadth and depth rose significantly after two AZD1222 doses compared with day 0 and with MenACWY recipients. Conclusions about previously exposed vaccinees were limited because only a handful of AZD1222 recipients were SARS-CoV-2 seropositive at baseline. The vaccine-associated CD4 TCRs covered the entire spike protein, and the dominant responses fell in regions 160-218 and 743-854. The 56-69-year group was small, and its depth increase did not reach significance, likely because of low power. Nearly half of unique spike-specific TCRs reportedly recognized epitopes outside regions mutated in the B.1.351 and B.1.1.7 variants. Because no samples from the day 14 peak response were available, repertoires could be characterized only after the peak T cell response. Participants were mostly white British and included more females than males, and it was suggested by the authors that clonal diversity may have been underestimated.

Sequencing was performed on peripheral blood, taken on day 0 of AZD1222 vaccination. The receptor was derived from an adult in good health. The chain is made from TRBV28 and TRBJ2-7, with TRBD2 as a weak D call on 5 bases. The DNA reads TGTGCCAGCAGGCCGGGGAGCCCCGATGGCGACTACGAGCAGTACTTC. This translates into CASRPGSPDGDYEQYF. Reference TRBV28 and TRBJ2-7 genes cover what lies past the CDR3, so the full variable domain is DVKVTQSSRYLVKRTGEKVFLECVQDMDHENMFWYRQDPGLGLRLIYFSYDVKMKEKGDIPEGYSVSREKKERFSLILESASTNQTSMYLCASRPGSPDGDYEQYFGPGTRLTVT.